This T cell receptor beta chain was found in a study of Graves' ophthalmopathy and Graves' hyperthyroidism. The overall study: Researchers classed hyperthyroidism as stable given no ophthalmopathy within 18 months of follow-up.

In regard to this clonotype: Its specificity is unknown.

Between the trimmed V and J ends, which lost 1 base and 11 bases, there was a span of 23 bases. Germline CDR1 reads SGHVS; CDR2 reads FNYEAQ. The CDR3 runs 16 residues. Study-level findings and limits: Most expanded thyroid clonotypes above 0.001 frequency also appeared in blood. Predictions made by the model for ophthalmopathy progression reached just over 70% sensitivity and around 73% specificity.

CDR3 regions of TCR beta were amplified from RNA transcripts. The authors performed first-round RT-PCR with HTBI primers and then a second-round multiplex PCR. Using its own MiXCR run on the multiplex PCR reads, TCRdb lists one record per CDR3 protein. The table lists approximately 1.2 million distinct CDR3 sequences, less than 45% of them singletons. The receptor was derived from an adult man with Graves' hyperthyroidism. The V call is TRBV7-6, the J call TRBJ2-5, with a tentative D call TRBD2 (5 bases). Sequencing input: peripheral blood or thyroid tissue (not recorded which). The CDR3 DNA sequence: TGTGCCAGCAGCTTAGGGCGAGCGGTCTCCTACAATGAGCAGTACTTC. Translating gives CASSLGRAVSYNEQYF.